Each of the 4 T cell receptor beta chains below was sequenced from the same sample in a study of blood T cell repertoires in COVID-19. Profiled with immunoSEQ multiplex PCR; TCRdb holds only in-frame clones, not every one. The top ten hold under 3% of the sample, which has roughly 270,000 clones, 85% seen once. The sequenced sample was PBMCs or T cells enriched from blood (not recorded which). These receptors all stem from a woman aged 45-65 years who had recovered from COVID-19.

The rearrangement links TRBV7-9 to TRBJ1-5; 8 positions agree with TRBD1. Trimming at V came to 2 bases and at J to 7 bases, leaving 1 base not matched to a gene. Germline V CDR1 and CDR2: SEHNR, FQNEAQ (reference sequence). This CDR3 contains 13 residues. The CDR3 coding sequence is TGTGCCAGCAGCTTACAGGGGGCACAGCCCCAGCATTTT. Translating gives CASSLQGAQPQHF.

The rearrangement links TRBV4-3 to TRBJ1-1; D might be TRBD1 (6 bases). With 1 base removed from V and 5 bases from J, the gap between germline ends came to 14 bases. Germline V gene sequence: CDR1 LGHNA, CDR2 YSLEER. The CDR3 has 15 residues. CDR3 sequence: CASSQGQGLGTEAFF. As DNA, the CDR3 is TGCGCCAGCAGCCAAGGTCAGGGGCTGGGGACTGAAGCTTTCTTT.

A single count supports this clone. The chain couples TRBV7-9 to TRBJ2-5; D remains ambiguous. The CDR3 spans 12 residues. Germline CDR1 reads SEHNR; CDR2 reads FQNEAQ (reference sequence). Trimming removed 3 bases from V and 5 bases from J, with 7 bases in between. The CDR3 loop reads CASSFLSETQYF. The CDR3 DNA reads as TGTGCCAGCAGCTTTCTATCGGAGACCCAGTACTTC.

CDR3 sequence: CASSQESSFSGTGNQPQHF. The CDR3 nucleotides are TGTGCCAGCAGCCAAGAGTCGTCCTTTTCGGGGACAGGCAATCAGCCCCAGCATTTT. The V call is TRBV4-2, the J call TRBJ1-5; TRBD1 agrees at 7 bases. This CDR3 comprises 19 residues. Germline assignment: CDR1 LGHNA and CDR2 YNFKEQ. Losses at the gene ends were 0 bases for V and 2 bases for J; bases not matched to a gene: 13.